The present entry profiles one T cell receptor beta chain with its context. The antigen it binds to is not known. Base qualities are not provided; no much larger clone lies one nucleotide away. The cohort was made up of 666 healthy bone marrow donors. Cohort members were all nominally healthy when sampled, although unrecorded immune exposures were likely present. The donor was CMV seropositive and belonged to the group of 250 to 300 seropositive cohort members. Every donor gave a peripheral blood sample, and the peripheral blood mononuclear cells from that sample were used for TCR beta sequencing. The Qiagen DNeasy Blood Extraction Kit was used to extract genomic DNA from the blood cell samples. Libraries were built with the immunoSEQ multiplex PCR assay. For the multiplex PCR, a mixture combining 60 forward primers for TCR Vbeta segments and 13 reverse primers for TCR Jbeta segments was used. The CDR3 region of rearranged TCR beta genes was amplified from genomic DNA by a multiplex PCR assay. Amplified TCR beta libraries were sequenced as 87-base-pair reads on the Illumina HiSeq System. Under the source paper's analysis protocol: A later analysis tallied approximately 87 million unique TCR beta chains across the approximately 670 repertoires, and around 9.9 million of those chains were shared by two or more donors. Raw reads were error-corrected and collapsed into unique sequences by a nearest-neighbor algorithm in which closely related sequences were merged to remove PCR and sequencing errors. V, D and J gene segments were assigned by aligning CDR3 sequences to IMGT reference sequences. Each retained sequence needed at least a six-nucleotide match to both a V gene segment and a J gene segment. Rearrangements were classified as productive when the CDR3 lacked stop codons and remained in frame with V and J, and all other rearrangements were classified as non-productive. CDR3 was defined by IMGT convention, running from the second conserved V-encoded cysteine to the conserved J-encoded phenylalanine. The earlier analysis of 500 to 750 of the donors excluded any sequence lacking an unambiguous match to a single V gene segment. An earlier analysis of almost 600 of the donors classified V segments as functional when productive rearrangements were above 56.7% and as segregating when the standard deviation between donors was above 5%. To diagnose cytomegalovirus status from the catalog of TCR beta chain sequences, a statistical classification framework was built. A later analysis assigned V and J genes by comparing TCR nucleotide sequences with IMGT/GENE-DB human TR gene sequences. The TCRdist pipeline was used in a later analysis to assign CDR3 sequences and most-parsimonious VDJ recombination scenarios. In a later analysis, each TCR beta chain was defined by its CDR3 amino acid sequence together with its V-gene family, and reads without a unique V-gene family were excluded. In a later analysis, 500 to 700 highly shared, low-generation-probability nucleotide sequences were removed to address suspected cross-contamination and a sequencing artifact. In a later analysis, a clonal expansion index was calculated for each public chain from normalized within-repertoire ranks of inferred template counts. In a later analysis, generation probabilities were computed with a VDJ recombination model fitted to out-of-frame rearrangements, and the resulting probabilities were checked against IGoR. In a later analysis, hypergeometric tests were used to score TCR-TCR, TCR-HLA and TCR-CMV co-occurrence, with a repertoire-size bias correction applied to TCR pairs. In a later analysis, false discovery rates were estimated by permuting HLA or CMV assignments 20 times. In a later analysis, co-occurring TCRs were grouped using DBSCAN, with TCRdist sequence similarity added in when clustering inside HLA-allele-positive subsets. Repertoires with fewer than 30,000 or more than 120,000 public chains, plus five repertoires with anomalous nucleotide sharing, were excluded from co-occurrence clustering. As stored in TCRdb, this immuneACCESS dataset retains in-frame rearrangements with V and J assigned. A fraction of the clones does not appear; measured against another copy, unresolved V genes explain less than half of the discrepancy, and the remainder lacks a known reason. V and J calls and clone size are as listed in that table; D and trimming were resolved from the DNA. The sample includes 80,000 to 100,000 clones, with 81% observed a single time. The ten largest clones take up about 4.9% of the sample.

The CDR3 sequence holds 13 residues, the cysteine and phenylalanine included. The only DNA kept is the CDR3, 39 bases in frame from the first base. Based on the germline V gene (reference sequence), the CDR1 and CDR2 sequences are MNHEY and SMNVEV. Trimming takes 3 bases from V and 3 bases from J, and the germline ends sit 6 bases apart. These data belong to a study of cytomegalovirus exposure and HLA in healthy donors (dated by TCRdb to about 2017). A note on the overall study: According to an earlier analysis of a few hundred of the donors, some 180 million T cells yielded 117 million unique TCR beta sequences and 276 Gb of sequence data. Of the roughly 390 genotyped donors, roughly 80% were placed in the genetic ancestry cluster associated with self-reported Caucasian donors. The T cell repertoires of 670 or so subjects were profiled by immunosequencing and related to cytomegalovirus serostatus. Class I and class II HLA loci were covered by the typing at four-digit resolution. To decide whether each TCR beta V gene segment behaved as functional or pseudogenic, an earlier analysis of approximately 620 of the donors relied on high-throughput TCR beta sequencing. A later genetic analysis took genome-wide SNP genotypes for about 55% of the 666 donors and used that subset as a discovery cohort. Donor age, sex, ethnicity and CMV serostatus were compiled alongside the repertoire data. The number of donors typed differed by locus, with roughly 629-640 for A, B, C, DRB1 and DQB1, around 500 for DQA1, 606 for DPA1, and roughly 450 for DPB1. All discovery cohort repertoires had been generated on a single sequencing platform. The study aimed to test whether signatures of past pathogen exposure could be identified by cataloging public T cell receptors. Four to six DR-DQ haplotypes were handled as single units for association and clustering, since linkage in the cohort was strong. In the later analysis, no new phenotypic data were used to find candidate immune exposures; instead, reliance was placed on TCR beta sequences and their occurrence across donors. Around 320 gigabases of sequencing data and tens of millions of unique TCR sequences were included in an early release covering over 600 HLA-typed donors. High-throughput TCR immunosequencing, statistical association of individual TCRs with disease status, and machine learning were combined to predict cytomegalovirus infection status. On average, around 240,000 unique TCR beta nucleotide sequences were sequenced per donor among 350 to 400 genotyped donors of the cohort, with roughly 20% of those sequences being non-productive. In a later analysis, previously published TCR beta repertoires from several hundred donors were re-analyzed and high-resolution HLA genotyping was added so that TCR occurrence patterns could be studied. Besides the first cohort of approximately 710 subjects, a separate validation cohort made up of some 110 different subjects was used. What the work shows at the level of the full study, not this receptor alone: In a later genetic analysis, a missense DCLRE1C variant was associated with V-gene and J-gene trimming of TCR beta chains, and the association was replicated in an independent cohort. Strong co-occurrence of HLA alleles, especially DR and DQ, made assigning TCR associations to individual alleles difficult. The 87-base-pair reads could not distinguish some IMGT-functional V segments, including TRBV6-2 and TRBV6-3, so those segments were excluded. It was suggested by the authors that the approach could potentially be generalized to other disease states and immunological phenotypes. A few of the identified cytomegalovirus-associated TCR beta chains were confirmed in vitro to be specific for cytomegalovirus antigens. A later genetic analysis reported fewer N-insertions in productive TCRs among donors in an Asian-associated ancestry cluster than the approximately 670-donor mean. Specific HLA alleles were associated with 16,951 TCR beta sequences at a false discovery rate of 0.05 in a later analysis. A group of highly shared sequence variants was considered likely to be a technical artifact of the sequencing pipeline. The classifier was reported to diagnose cytomegalovirus status with high specificity and sensitivity in both the original and validation cohorts. An earlier analysis of approximately 500 of the donors showed that most TCR beta V segments appeared in productive rearrangements either about 90% or about 30% of the time, which broadly matched IMGT annotations. CMV serostatus was the only immune exposure information available for the cohort. This cohort had only TCR beta chains sequenced, and the lack of alpha or paired-chain data limited which features could be detected. A later analysis reported that several top co-occurrence clusters appeared linked to parvovirus B19, influenza, CMV and Epstein-Barr virus. A later analysis found that TCR association rates varied across HLA loci, with DRB1 alleles showing the most associated TCRs and HLA-C alleles the fewest. Because counts were too low, about 18 rarely observed V segments, including chromosome 9 orphons, were excluded from the earlier analysis of around 590 of the donors. Correlated functional status among segregating V segments might be attributable to linkage disequilibrium, but an unknown experimental factor could not be ruled out. Because some donors lacked HLA typing at each locus, the association tests relied only on the typed subset. Roughly uniform sequencing depth across donors was assumed in presence/absence analyses, although this assumption may not hold. The study listed 164 TCR beta chains as associated with cytomegalovirus. Most CMV-associated TCR beta chains appeared to be HLA-restricted in a later analysis, and the HLA associations seemed to be driven largely by CMV exposure. A later analysis found that HLA-associated TCR beta chains were more clonally expanded and had lower generation probabilities than equally common non-associated chains. Most TCR sequences were observed very rarely across donors, whereas some public TCRs were present in many individuals. A further reported finding was that TCR beta sequences accurately predicted the HLA-A and HLA-B alleles for most subjects in the first cohort.

The chain employs TRBV27 and TRBJ2-1; the D gene lacks a confident call. The source material was PBMCs. The clonotype was recovered from a man between 35 and 55 years old in good health and CMV-seropositive. Read as DNA, the sequence is TGTGCCAGCAGTTTCAGCGACTACAATGAGCAGTTCTTC. Translated, it reads CASSFSDYNEQFF.